This T cell receptor (beta chain) was documented in a study of OX40 agonist ivuxolimab in advanced cancers. Overall study: At doses from 0.01 to 10 mg/kg, patients were given intravenous ivuxolimab every 2 weeks. Hepatocellular carcinoma, melanoma, renal cell or head and neck cancer was diagnosed in the dose-escalation patients. Males comprised approximately 81% of the group, whose mean age was about 61 years (range about 20 to 90). Partial responses were achieved by three patients: one hepatocellular carcinoma, two cutaneous melanoma.

Here immunoSEQ multiplex PCR was the method, and the copy in TCRdb shows in-frame clones only, minus some. The table has approximately 19,000 clones, just over 85% seen once. Trimming took 1 base from V and 9 from J, leaving 6 bases between them. The CDR3 runs 12 residues. Germline V gives CDR1 SGHAT, CDR2 FQNNGV. Sequencing used CD4+ or CD8+ T cells sorted from blood, obtained in a trial of the OX40 agonist ivuxolimab. The sequence derives from an adult with an advanced solid tumor such as melanoma, head and neck, liver or kidney cancer. This chain connects TRBV11-2 to TRBJ1-4, with D hard to call. The CDR3 region is CASSLGGKKLFF. CDR3 coding DNA: TGTGCCAGCAGCTTAGGGGGTAAAAAACTGTTTTTT. Looking up the rest from reference TRBV11-2 and TRBJ1-4 gives the full variable domain: EAGVAQSPRYKIIEKRQSVAFWCNPISGHATLYWYQQILGQGPKLLIQFQNNGVVDDSQLPKDRFSAERLKGVDSTLKIQPAKLEDSAVYLCASSLGGKKLFFGSGTQLSVL.